Described below is a single T cell receptor beta chain sequence and its context. This record belongs to a study of cytomegalovirus exposure and HLA in healthy donors. PCR involved 60 Vbeta and 13 Jbeta primers. Method: immunoSEQ multiplex PCR; TCRdb's copy keeps in-frame clones and lacks some. The sample consists of around 120,000 clones, 75% to 85% of them appearing once. Unmatched junction bases numbered 11, after V lost 3 bases and J lost 9 bases. Looked up from germline, CDR1 is MNHEY and CDR2 is SMNVEV (reference sequence). The CDR3 covers 16 residues. The source is a male donor in good health and CMV-seronegative. The specimen was PBMCs. The chain employs TRBV27 and TRBJ2-1; 10 nucleotides line up with TRBD2. CDR3 in amino acids: CASSFWASGGRGEQFF. The CDR3 nucleotides read TGTGCCAGCAGTTTTTGGGCTAGCGGGGGTAGGGGTGAGCAGTTCTTC.